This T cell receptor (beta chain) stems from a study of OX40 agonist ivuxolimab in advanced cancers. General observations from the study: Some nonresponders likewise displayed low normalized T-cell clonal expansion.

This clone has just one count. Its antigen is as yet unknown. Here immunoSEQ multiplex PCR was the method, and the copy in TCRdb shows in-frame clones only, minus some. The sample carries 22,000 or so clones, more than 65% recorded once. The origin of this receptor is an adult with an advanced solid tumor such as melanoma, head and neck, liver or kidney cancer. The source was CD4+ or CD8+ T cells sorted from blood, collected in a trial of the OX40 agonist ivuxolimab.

For the CDR3, the DNA is TGTGCCAGCAGTGCACCGGGACTAGTGTCTGATACGCAGTATTTT. This codes for CASSAPGLVSDTQYF. This chain uses TRBV2 with TRBJ2-3, with TRBD2 matching 8 bases. The V gene's germline CDR1 is SNHLY and CDR2 FYNNEI. This CDR3 region has 15 residues. The V segment lost 4 bases and the J segment 6 bases; nucleotides outside the gene matches: 9.